This T cell receptor (beta chain) stems from a study of T cells in Graves' hyperthyroidism and ophthalmopathy. The V end was cut by 2 bases, the J end by 2 bases, with 13 bases between. The CDR3 has 14 residues. Germline V gives CDR1 DFQATT, CDR2 SNEGSKA (reference sequence). TCR beta CDR3 region amplification was performed from RNA transcripts. TCR CDR3 underwent first-round RT-PCR with the HTBI primer set. Each CDR3 protein is one row after TCRdb ran MiXCR on the multiplex PCR reads. The sample records hundreds of thousands of distinct CDR3 sequences, about two fifths being singletons. Hyperthyroidism of Graves' type that showed no ophthalmopathy progression within 18 months was stable. It was 8.5 to 10 ml of fresh peripheral blood that supplied the PBMCs. The sample holds a few counts of this clonotype. What it binds is unknown. Study-level points and caveats: Also found in blood were most expanded thyroid clonotypes above 0.001. In simple terms, a model built on 13 V-J features told ophthalmopathy apart from stable hyperthyroidism.

The clonotype comes from a man aged 18-30 years with Graves' hyperthyroidism. What was sequenced was blood. This rearrangement joins TRBV20-1 to TRBJ2-7; D call uncertain. CDR3: CSARTGSLPYEQYF. CDR3 DNA sequence: TGCAGTGCTAGAACCGGTAGCCTTCCCTACGAGCAGTACTTC.